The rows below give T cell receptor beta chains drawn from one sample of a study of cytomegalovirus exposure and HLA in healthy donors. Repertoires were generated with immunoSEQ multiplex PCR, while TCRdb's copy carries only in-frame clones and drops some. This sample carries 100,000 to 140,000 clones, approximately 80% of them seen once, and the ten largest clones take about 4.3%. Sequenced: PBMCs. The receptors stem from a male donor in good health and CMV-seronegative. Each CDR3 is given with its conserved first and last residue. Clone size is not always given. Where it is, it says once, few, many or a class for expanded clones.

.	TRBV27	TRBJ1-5	CASSFQPTGGLNQPQHF
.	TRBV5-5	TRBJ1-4	CASSFPGEKLFF
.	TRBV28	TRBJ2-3	CASSRLTDTQYF
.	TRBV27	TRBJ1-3	CASKSGVPSGNTIYF
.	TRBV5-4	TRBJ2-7	CASSLPGLGSRQYF
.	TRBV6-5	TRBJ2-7	CASSSREALSYEQYF
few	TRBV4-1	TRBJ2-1	CASSQDLETSGSDEQFF
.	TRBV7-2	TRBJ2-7	CASSRDSYYEQYF
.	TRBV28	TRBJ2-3	CASSLGLAGVKTDTQYF
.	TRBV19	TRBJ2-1	CASSHLTSGYYNEQFF
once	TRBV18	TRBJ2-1	CASSPLDPGLAGNEQFF
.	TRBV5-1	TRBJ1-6	CASSLGQKPNSPLHF
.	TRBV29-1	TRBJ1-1	CSGQGQGGSVSEAFF
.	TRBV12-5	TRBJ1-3	CASGLASSGNTIYF